The 13 T cell receptor beta chains in this list originate from one sample, sequenced in a study of neoadjuvant anti-PD-1 for oral cavity cancer. TCRdb keeps only in-frame clones here, not all; method: immunoSEQ multiplex PCR. The table records roughly 13,000 clones, around 58% of them present only once. The specimen was tumor tissue, collected before nivolumab (anti-PD-1) treatment. All receptors derive from a person between 40 and 80 years old with oral cavity squamous cell carcinoma.

CDR3 amino acids: CASSLAEGLNEQFF. The CDR3 DNA reads TGCGCCAGCAGCTTGGCCGAGGGTTTGAATGAGCAGTTCTTC. The gene calls are TRBV5-1 and TRBJ2-1, with TRBD2 as a possible D gene (5 bases). There are 14 residues in the CDR3. Per the germline V gene, CDR1 is SGHRS and CDR2 is YFSETQ. Trimming left V 0 bases short and J 7 bases short, with 11 bases between.

This clone was detected a few times. The chain combines TRBV30 with TRBJ2-2, with TRBD1 matching over 7 bases. CDR3 length: 14 residues. The J segment lost 4 bases and the V segment lost 0 bases, leaving 2 bases of the junction unmatched. Germline lookup yields CDR1 GTSNPN and CDR2 SVGIG (reference sequence). CDR3 sequence: CAWSVQGFTGELFF. In nucleotides, the CDR3 is TGTGCCTGGAGTGTACAGGGGTTCACCGGGGAGCTGTTTTTT.

The rearrangement links TRBV29-1 to TRBJ1-1, with D perhaps TRBD1 (5 bases). Per germline, CDR1 SQVTM and CDR2 ANQGSEA. The CDR3 runs 16 residues. Trimming cost V 7 bases and J 1 base, with 22 bases left between them. CDR3 protein: CSGKPREGAKNTEAFF. DNA of the CDR3: TGCAGCGGTAAGCCCAGGGAAGGAGCGAAGAACACTGAAGCTTTCTTT.

This clone came up a few times. The chain uses TRBV27 and TRBJ1-4, with a weak D call TRBD1 (6 bases). This CDR3 is 16 amino acids long. Trimming stripped 2 bases from V and 2 bases from J, with 12 bases between. Germline CDR1 is MNHEY and CDR2 is SMNVEV (reference sequence). The CDR3 DNA reads TGTGCCAGCAGTTTAGGGGGCTGGGGGACTAATGAAAAACTGTTTTTT. Translation gives CASSLGGWGTNEKLFF.

This CDR3 is CASSSQPGTPGGYTF. Written as DNA, the CDR3 is TGTGCCAGCAGCTCCCAGCCCGGAACTCCGGGTGGCTACACCTTC. The chain is built from TRBV7-8 and TRBJ1-2, with unresolved D. The length of the CDR3 is 15 residues. CDR1 and CDR2 (germline): SGHVS, FQNEAQ. Trimming pared 4 bases from V and 7 bases from J, leaving 19 bases between.

The chain employs TRBV30 and TRBJ1-1; D possibly corresponds to TRBD1 (6 bases). The V end lost 3 bases, the J end lost 4 bases, and 15 bases lay between the germline ends. CDR3 length: 14 residues. The germline CDR1 and CDR2 sequences are GTSNPN and SVGIG (reference sequence). The CDR3 DNA sequence: TGTGCCTGGAGAGGGGGGGCGTTCGTCACTGAAGCTTTCTTT. Amino acids: CAWRGGAFVTEAFF.

The CDR3 protein is CASSPRDRGYEQYF. The CDR3 DNA follows: TGTGCCAGCAGTCCTCGGGACAGGGGGTACGAGCAGTACTTC. V usage is TRBV28 and J usage is TRBJ2-7; 11 nucleotides line up with TRBD1. The trim removed 5 bases at V and 4 bases at J, leaving 4 bases unmatched. The CDR3 spans 14 residues. Germline V gene sequence: CDR1 MDHEN, CDR2 SYDVKM.

The CDR3: CASSHPGLAGGNEQFF. Here the CDR3 DNA reads TGTGCCAGCAGTCACCCGGGACTAGCGGGAGGGAATGAGCAGTTCTTC. The V call is TRBV25-1, the J call TRBJ2-1, with 16 bases fitting TRBD2. After removal of 5 bases from V and 7 bases from J, the junction contained 5 bases not matched to a gene. Germline CDR1 reads MGHDK; CDR2 reads SYGVNS. There are 16 residues in the CDR3.

The chain couples TRBV2 to TRBJ2-1; no clear D gene. The CDR3 contains 13 residues. Deletions cut 4 bases from V and 8 bases from J, with 12 bases between. Per germline, CDR1 SNHLY and CDR2 FYNNEI. This CDR3 is CASSVDGSDEQFF. CDR3 in DNA: TGTGCCAGCAGTGTGGATGGTTCGGATGAGCAGTTCTTC.

This clone is termed large. This rearrangement joins TRBV10-2 to TRBJ2-3; 8 bases map to TRBD2. J was trimmed by 8 bases and V by 2 bases; bases with no gene match: 9. The length of the CDR3 is 15 residues. Germline V gene sequence: CDR1 WSHSY, CDR2 SAAADI. The CDR3 bases are TGCGCCAGCAGTGAGCCAACGGGACTAGACGTTACGCAGTATTTT. It codes for CASSEPTGLDVTQYF.

The V gene is TRBV6-5, the J gene TRBJ2-7, with a tentative D call TRBD1 (6 bases). V shed 8 bases and J shed 6 bases, with 17 bases lying between them. This CDR3 contains 13 residues. Germline CDR1 is MNHEY and CDR2 is SVGAGI. The CDR3 region has the DNA TGTGCCAGCCTAGGACAGAATGCCGCCGAGCAGTACTTC. Translating it yields CASLGQNAAEQYF.

V gene TRBV27 combines with J gene TRBJ2-2, with 13 bases fitting TRBD2. Trimming removed 3 bases from V and 8 bases from J; junction bases left unmatched: 3. This CDR3 contains 15 residues. Looked up from germline, CDR1 is MNHEY and CDR2 is SMNVEV (reference sequence). CDR3 bases: TGTGCCAGCAGTTTGGGACTAGCGGGACTTGGGGAGCTGTTTTTT. Its translation: CASSLGLAGLGELFF.

This clone was seen a handful of times. This chain uses TRBV10-3 with TRBJ2-7; D is undetermined. V lost 6 bases to trimming and J lost 2 bases, with 11 bases between them. The CDR3 totals 13 residues. Germline V CDR1 and CDR2: ENHRY, SYGVKD. The CDR3 reads CAIRKTEAYEQYF. Here the CDR3 DNA reads TGTGCCATCAGGAAGACCGAGGCCTACGAGCAGTACTTC.